This TCR beta chain was observed in a study of T cell responses to AZD1222 COVID-19 vaccine. Study-level points and caveats: Spike-specific TCR depth and breadth grew after two AZD1222 doses.

To note about this clone: The antigen is unknown.

Sequencing was performed with immunoSEQ multiplex PCR; in TCRdb, only in-frame clones are kept and a portion is missing. In all, the sample yields more than 110,000 clones. Germline-derived CDR1 and CDR2 are SQVTM and ANQGSEA. The CDR3 contains 12 residues. Trimming removed 0 bases at V and 2 bases at J, with 5 bases between. This receptor was identified in an adult in good health. The chain links TRBV29-1 to TRBJ2-7; the D is unclear. Sequences were obtained from peripheral blood. CDR3 sequence: CSVEDGTYEQYF. CDR3 bases: TGCAGCGTTGAAGACGGTACCTACGAGCAGTACTTC.